This T cell receptor (beta chain) originates from a study of memory CD4+ T cells and cytomegalovirus serostatus. On this clone: Its target is not known.

Profiled with immunoSEQ multiplex PCR; TCRdb holds only in-frame clones, not every one. Among approximately 52,000 clones listed, roughly 80% were seen once. There are 13 residues in the CDR3. Germline V lookup: CDR1 SGHAT, CDR2 FQNNGV. With 5 bases clipped from V and 5 bases from J, the junction kept 6 bases outside the gene matches. Whole-study results and caveats: Suggested: most of the CMV-linked TCR signature lies in CD4+ memory cells. Of 150 to 200 reported CMV TCRbeta sequences, some 70 were found in memory CD4+ repertoires.

The sort gate was single viable CD3+CD4+CD8-CD45RO+ cells for memory CD4+ T cells. The specimen sequenced was memory CD4+ T cells from blood. The receptor was isolated from an adult in good health and CMV-seronegative. This rearrangement joins TRBV11-2 to TRBJ2-7; TRBD1 matches 7 bases. CDR3 protein: CASSQDRAHEQYF. The CDR3 DNA reads as TGTGCCAGCAGCCAAGACAGGGCCCACGAGCAGTACTTC.